This T cell receptor beta chain originates from a study of OX40 agonist ivuxolimab in advanced cancers. Between the trimmed V and J ends, which lost 3 bases and 0 bases, there was a span of 12 bases. This CDR3 is built from 16 residues. Germline CDR1 is MNHEY and CDR2 is SMNVEV (reference sequence). The data were produced by immunoSEQ multiplex PCR, yet TCRdb's version contains in-frame clones alone and is incomplete. This table has 55,000 to 75,000 clones, over 80% appearing once. Sequencing was performed on CD4+ or CD8+ T cells sorted from blood, taken in a trial of the OX40 agonist ivuxolimab. The sequence came from an adult with an advanced solid tumor such as melanoma, head and neck, liver or kidney cancer. The V gene is TRBV27, the J gene TRBJ2-1; D is uncertain. The CDR3, as DNA: TGTGCCAGCAGTTTGAGATGGCTGAGCTCCTACAATGAGCAGTTCTTC. Translated, it gives CASSLRWLSSYNEQFF.